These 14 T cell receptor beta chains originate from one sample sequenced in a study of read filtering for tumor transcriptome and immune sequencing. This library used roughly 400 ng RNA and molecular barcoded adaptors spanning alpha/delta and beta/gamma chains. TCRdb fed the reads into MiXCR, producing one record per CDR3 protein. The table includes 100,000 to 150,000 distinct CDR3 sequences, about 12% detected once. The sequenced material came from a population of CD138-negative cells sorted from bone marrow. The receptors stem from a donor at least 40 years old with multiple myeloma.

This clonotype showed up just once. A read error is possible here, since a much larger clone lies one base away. The chain's CDR3 is CASSHGLAGGPKAGELFF. The CDR3 nucleotides are TGTGCCAGCAGCCACGGACTAGCGGGAGGGCCAAAGGCCGGGGAGCTGTTTTTT. The chain couples TRBV7-9 to TRBJ2-2; TRBD2 aligns across 15 bases. CDR3 length: 18 residues. CDR1 and CDR2 from the germline V gene are SEHNR and FQNEAQ (reference sequence). V was pared by 5 bases and J by 6 bases, with 10 bases of the junction left unmatched.

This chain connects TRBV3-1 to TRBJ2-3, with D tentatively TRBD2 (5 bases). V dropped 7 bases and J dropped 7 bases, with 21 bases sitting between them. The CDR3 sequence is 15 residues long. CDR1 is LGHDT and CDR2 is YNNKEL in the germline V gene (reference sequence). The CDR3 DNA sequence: TGTGCCAGCACCGCGGGTCCCCAGATGATTAATACGCAGTATTTT. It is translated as CASTAGPQMINTQYF.

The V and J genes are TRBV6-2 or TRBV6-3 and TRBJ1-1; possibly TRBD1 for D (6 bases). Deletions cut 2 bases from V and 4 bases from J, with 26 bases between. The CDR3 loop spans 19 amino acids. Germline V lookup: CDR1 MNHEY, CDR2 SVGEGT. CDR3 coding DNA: TGTGCCAGCAGTTACCCAACCCACCTGACAGGACGCAGGGGCACTGAAGCTTTCTTT. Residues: CASSYPTHLTGRRGTEAFF.

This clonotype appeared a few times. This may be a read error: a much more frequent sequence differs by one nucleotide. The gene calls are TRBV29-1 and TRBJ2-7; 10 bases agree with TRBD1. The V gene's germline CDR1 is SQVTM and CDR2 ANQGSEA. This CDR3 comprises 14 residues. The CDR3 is CSAIRDRGIGERYF. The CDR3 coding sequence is TGCAGCGCCATCCGGGACAGGGGTATAGGCGAGCGGTACTTC.

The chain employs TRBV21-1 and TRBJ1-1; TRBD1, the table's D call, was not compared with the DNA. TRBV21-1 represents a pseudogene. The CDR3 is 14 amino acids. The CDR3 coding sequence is TGTGCCAGCAGCCTAGACGGGGGTCGGGCTGAAGCTTTCTTT. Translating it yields CASSLDGGRAEAFF.

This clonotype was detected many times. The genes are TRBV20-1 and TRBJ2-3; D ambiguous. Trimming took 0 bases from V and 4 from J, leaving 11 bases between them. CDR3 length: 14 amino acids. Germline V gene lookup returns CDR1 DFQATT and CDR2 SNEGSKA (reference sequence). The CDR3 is CSARDVARPDTQYF. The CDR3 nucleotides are TGCAGTGCTAGAGATGTAGCCCGTCCAGATACGCAGTATTTT.

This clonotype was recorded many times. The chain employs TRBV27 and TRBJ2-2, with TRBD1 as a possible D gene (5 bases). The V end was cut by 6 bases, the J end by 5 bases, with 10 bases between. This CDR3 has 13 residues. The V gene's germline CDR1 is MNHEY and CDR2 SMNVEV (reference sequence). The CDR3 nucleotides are TGTGCCAGCAGCTCAGGGTCGACCGGGGAGCTGTTTTTT. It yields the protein CASSSGSTGELFF.

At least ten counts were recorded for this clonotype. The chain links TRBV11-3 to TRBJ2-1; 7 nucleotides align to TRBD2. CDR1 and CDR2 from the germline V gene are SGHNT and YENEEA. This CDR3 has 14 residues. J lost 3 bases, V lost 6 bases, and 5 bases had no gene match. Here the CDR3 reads CASRRTSYYNEQFF. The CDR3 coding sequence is TGTGCCAGCAGAAGGACTAGTTACTACAATGAGCAGTTCTTC.

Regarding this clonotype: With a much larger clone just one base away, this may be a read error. CDR3 in amino acids: CSVGGHTF. The CDR3 DNA reads TGCAGCGTTGGCGGTCACACCTTC. This chain uses TRBV29-1 with TRBJ1-2; D call uncertain. CDR1 and CDR2 from the germline V gene are SQVTM and ANQGSEA. Trimming cost V 4 bases and J 12 bases, with 6 bases left between them. CDR3 length: 8 amino acids.

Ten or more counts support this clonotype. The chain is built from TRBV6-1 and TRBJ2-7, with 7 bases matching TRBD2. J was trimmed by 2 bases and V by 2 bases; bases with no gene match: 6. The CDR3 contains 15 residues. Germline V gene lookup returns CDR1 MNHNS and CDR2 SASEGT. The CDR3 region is CASSEWGGSPYEQYF. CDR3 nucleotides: TGTGCCAGCAGTGAATGGGGAGGGTCCCCCTACGAGCAGTACTTC.

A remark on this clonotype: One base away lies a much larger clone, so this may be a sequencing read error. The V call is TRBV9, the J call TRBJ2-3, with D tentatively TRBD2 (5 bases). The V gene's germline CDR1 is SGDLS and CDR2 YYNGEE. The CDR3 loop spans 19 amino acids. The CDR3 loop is CAGSVGRVTASRGTDTQYF. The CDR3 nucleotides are TGTGCCGGCAGCGTAGGTCGTGTCACAGCCTCCCGCGGGACAGATACGCAGTATTTT.

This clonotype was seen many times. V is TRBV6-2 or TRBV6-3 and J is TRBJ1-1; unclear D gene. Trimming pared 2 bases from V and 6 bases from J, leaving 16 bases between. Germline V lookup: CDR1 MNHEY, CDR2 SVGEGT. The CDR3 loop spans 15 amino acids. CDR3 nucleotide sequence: TGTGCCAGCAGTTACCGAATTACGGGTAGGGCTGAAGCTTTCTTT. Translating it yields CASSYRITGRAEAFF.

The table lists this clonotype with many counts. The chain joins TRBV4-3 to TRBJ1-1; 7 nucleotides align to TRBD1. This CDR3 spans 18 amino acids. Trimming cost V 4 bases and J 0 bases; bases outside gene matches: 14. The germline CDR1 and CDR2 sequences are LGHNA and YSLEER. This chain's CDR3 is CASSLGPGQSKMNTEAFF. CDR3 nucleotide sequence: TGCGCCAGCAGCCTGGGACCGGGACAGAGTAAGATGAACACTGAAGCTTTCTTT.

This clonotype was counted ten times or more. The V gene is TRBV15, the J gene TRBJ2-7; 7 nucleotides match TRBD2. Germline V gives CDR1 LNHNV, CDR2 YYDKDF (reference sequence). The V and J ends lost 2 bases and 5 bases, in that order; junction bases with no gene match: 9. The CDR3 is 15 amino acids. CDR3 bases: TGTGCCACCAGCAGATACTCGGGGAGGGGCGACGAGCAGTACTTC. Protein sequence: CATSRYSGRGDEQYF.